The clone carrying this T cell receptor (beta chain) occurred many times. Its antigen is unidentified. The source of the sample is a study of T cells after yellow fever vaccination. Study-level results: Subsequent to the booster, the majority of primary-vaccination clones reappeared (around 96% CD4, around 85% CD8).

The germline CDR1 and CDR2 sequences are KGHSH and LQKENI. The V gene lost 4 bases and the J gene lost 0 bases, with 13 bases spanning the gap. The CDR3 length is 16 residues. Generation of TCR cDNA used 5'RACE template switching (which added a universal primer site and UMIs). TCRdb used MiXCR to reprocess the 5' RACE reads, holding one entry per CDR3 protein. The sample carries more than 300,000 distinct CDR3 sequences, around 4.5% recorded once. This specimen was PBMCs, taken 15 days after the yellow fever booster vaccination. This receptor was identified in a man between 18 and 35 years old who received the YFV17D yellow fever vaccine. The J gene is TRBJ1-3, the V gene TRBV18, with D unclear. The CDR3 DNA reads TGTGCCAGCTCACGATACACGGGTAACTCTGGAAACACCATATATTTT. As protein: CASSRYTGNSGNTIYF.